This TCR beta chain was retrieved from a study of cytomegalovirus exposure and HLA in healthy donors. Amplification used 60 Vbeta primers and 13 Jbeta primers. The method was immunoSEQ multiplex PCR; TCRdb's version includes in-frame clones alone and lacks a portion of them. The sample gives about 140,000 clones, 60% to 80% of which show up once; around 1.5% is in the top ten. This cohort consisted of healthy bone marrow donors. The germline V gene encodes CDR1 SGHRS and CDR2 YFSETQ. The CDR3 covers 16 residues. The V end lost 1 base, the J end lost 0 bases, and 11 bases lay between the germline ends.

The TCR sequence derives from a female donor in good health and CMV-seronegative. The specimen sequenced was PBMCs. This chain connects TRBV5-1 to TRBJ2-1; a possible D gene is TRBD2 (5 bases). The CDR3 DNA reads as TGCGCCAGCAGCTTGATCAGCGGTTCCTCCTACAATGAGCAGTTCTTC. It yields the protein CASSLISGSSYNEQFF.